This T cell receptor beta chain originates from a study of cytomegalovirus exposure and HLA in healthy donors. Study-level findings and limits: A few chains tied to CMV proved CMV antigen-specific in vitro. Most observed TCR sequences were rare, whereas some public TCRs were detected in many donors. Within the 100 to 150 validation repertoires, first-cohort TCR clusters tended to co-occur, according to a later analysis.

About this clone: Its specificity is not known.

Donors were drawn from the approximately 120-subject validation cohort, separate from the 666-subject first cohort. V dropped 3 bases and J dropped 4 bases, with 15 bases sitting between them. Germline-derived CDR1 and CDR2 are MNHEY and SMNVEV (reference sequence). The CDR3 contains 15 residues. The repertoire was sequenced with immunoSEQ multiplex PCR; TCRdb's copy has only in-frame clones and lacks some. The table has 57,000 or so clones, roughly 90% seen once. The sequenced sample was PBMCs. The V and J genes are TRBV27 and TRBJ1-1, with D possibly TRBD1 on 6 matching bases. This receptor was identified in a woman aged 30 to 39 in good health and CMV-seronegative. The CDR3 DNA sequence: TGTGCCAGCAGTTTGGGGGGGAGGGGGAGCACTGAAGCTTTCTTT. This codes for CASSLGGRGSTEAFF.